The 28 T cell receptor beta chains in this list originate from one sample, sequenced in a study of vaccination effects on CD4 cells after COVID-19. Viral peptide pool expansion of antigen-specific CD4+ T cells preceded sequencing in the ViraFEST assay. The culture ran for approximately 10 days before CD4+ T cells were isolated. All vaccine recipients tested negative for nucleocapsid antibodies and had never contracted SARS-CoV-2 infection. Here immunoSEQ multiplex PCR was the method, and the copy in TCRdb shows in-frame clones only, minus some. In the table there are roughly 20,000 clones, 55% to 75% of which are singletons. These TCRs' antigens remain unknown. This material consisted of CD4+ T cells from PBMCs cultured with HCoV-NL63 spike peptides, taken before COVID-19 vaccination. The origin of the receptors is a human donor who received a COVID-19 vaccine.

The gene calls are TRBV5-6 and TRBJ2-7, with 7 positions matching TRBD2. The junction had 4 bases not matched to a gene; V was cut back by 1 base and J by 0 bases. From germline, CDR1 is SGHDT and CDR2 YYEEEE. The CDR3 covers 15 residues. CDR3 nucleotide sequence: TGTGCCAGCAGCTTGAACCGGGACTACTCCTACGAGCAGTACTTC. Translation gives CASSLNRDYSYEQYF.

The J gene is TRBJ1-6, the V gene TRBV14; D possibly corresponds to TRBD1 (6 bases). Germline V gene sequence: CDR1 SGHDN, CDR2 FVKESK. The length of the CDR3 is 15 residues. Trimming took 1 base from V and 9 from J, leaving 13 bases between them. The CDR3 loop is CASSQARGAASPLHF. The CDR3 bases are TGTGCCAGCAGCCAAGCAAGGGGGGCGGCTTCACCCCTCCACTTT. The variable domain in full, with the rest retrieved from reference TRBV14 and TRBJ1-6, is EAGVTQFPSHSVIEKGQTVTLRCDPISGHDNLYWYRRVMGKEIKFLLHFVKESKQDESGMPNNRFLAERTGGTYSTLKVQPAELEDSGVYFCASSQARGAASPLHFGNGTRLTVT.

This rearrangement joins TRBV7-2 to TRBJ2-1; the match to TRBD1 covers 9 bases. Unmatched junction bases numbered 5, after V lost 5 bases and J lost 3 bases. This CDR3 has 15 amino acids. Germline CDR1 reads SGHTA; CDR2 reads FQGNSA. CDR3 DNA: TGTGCCAGCAGCCCCGACAGGGGGAACTACAATGAGCAGTTCTTC. This gives the protein CASSPDRGNYNEQFF.

The chain carries TRBV4-1 and TRBJ2-1; TRBD2 aligns across 13 bases. The CDR3 is made up of 15 amino acids. CDR1 and CDR2 (germline): MGHRA, YSYEKL. V gave up 1 base and J gave up 6 bases; unmatched junction bases: 0. DNA for the CDR3: TGCGCCAGCAGCCAAGGACTAGCGGGAGGCAATGAGCAGTTCTTC. This translates into CASSQGLAGGNEQFF.

The CDR3 region is CASSSTGMNTEAFF. Here the CDR3 DNA reads TGTGCCAGCAGTTCGACAGGTATGAACACTGAAGCTTTCTTT. The rearrangement joins TRBV7-2 to TRBJ1-1, with D maybe TRBD1 (6 bases). Germline V gene data show CDR1 as SGHTA and CDR2 as FQGNSA. V lost 6 bases to trimming and J lost 0 bases, with 11 bases between them. The CDR3 consists of 14 residues. The variable domain in full, with the rest retrieved from reference TRBV7-2 and TRBJ1-1, is GAGVSQSPSNKVTEKGKDVELRCDPISGHTALYWYRQSLGQGLEFLIYFQGNSAPDKSGLPSDRFSAERTGGSVSTLTIQRTQQEDSAVYLCASSSTGMNTEAFFGQGTRLTVV.

The V and J genes are TRBV12-5 and TRBJ2-7; maybe TRBD2 (6 bases). The CDR3 sequence is 14 residues long. CDR1 is LGHNT and CDR2 is FRNRAP in the germline V gene. Trimming pared 6 bases from V and 3 bases from J, leaving 15 bases between. The CDR3: CASGLSRGIYEQYF. The CDR3 region has the DNA TGTGCTAGTGGCCTCAGCCGGGGGATCTACGAGCAGTACTTC.

This clone was found a few times. The J gene is TRBJ1-2, the V gene TRBV2; 9 nucleotides line up with TRBD1. J gave up 7 bases and V 7 bases, and 10 bases lay outside the gene matches. Germline-derived CDR1 and CDR2 are SNHLY and FYNNEI. This CDR3 has 14 amino acids. For the CDR3, the DNA is TGTGCCAGCACCCCCGGGACAGGGTTCTCTGGCTACACCTTC. It yields the protein CASTPGTGFSGYTF.

The chain employs TRBV19 and TRBJ2-3, with 8 nucleotides matching TRBD2. The length of the CDR3 is 20 residues. CDR1 and CDR2 from the germline V gene are LNHDA and SQIVND (reference sequence). Trimming at V came to 4 bases and at J to 0 bases, leaving 18 bases not matched to a gene. As DNA, the CDR3 is TGTGCCAGTAGTAGTACAGGGCCGGTAGGCGGGAGGTTCAGCACAGATACGCAGTATTTT. Its translation: CASSSTGPVGGRFSTDTQYF.

The V gene is TRBV5-1, the J gene TRBJ1-4; D is ambiguous. V was shortened by 0 bases and J by 8 bases, with 8 bases between the two germline ends. This CDR3 is built from 13 residues. Germline assignment: CDR1 SGHRS and CDR2 YFSETQ. Written as DNA, the CDR3 is TGCGCCAGCAGCTTGGCGGCGGGGGAAAAACTGTTTTTT. Its translation is CASSLAAGEKLFF.

This chain links TRBV7-6 with TRBJ2-2; tentative D call: TRBD2 (5 bases). Trimming pared 1 base from V and 2 bases from J, leaving 11 bases between. Germline V CDR1 and CDR2: SGHVS, FNYEAQ. This CDR3 is built from 16 residues. The CDR3 loop is CASSLVASGNTGELFF. CDR3 nucleotides: TGTGCCAGCAGCTTAGTGGCTTCGGGAAACACCGGGGAGCTGTTTTTT.

The chain couples TRBV2 to TRBJ1-1; 7 bases map to TRBD1. The CDR3 sequence is 15 residues long. Trimming cost V 6 bases and J 0 bases; bases outside gene matches: 7. Per germline, CDR1 SNHLY and CDR2 FYNNEI. CDR3 region: CASRWGQHLNTEAFF. As DNA, the CDR3 is TGTGCCAGCAGATGGGGACAGCACTTGAACACTGAAGCTTTCTTT.

The sample holds a few counts of this clone. The chain uses TRBV6-1 and TRBJ1-6, with 7 nucleotides matching TRBD1. CDR1 and CDR2 from the germline V gene are MNHNS and SASEGT. J gave up 4 bases and V 4 bases, and 7 bases lay outside the gene matches. There are 16 residues in the CDR3. CDR3 sequence (DNA): TGTGCCAGCAGTGGGGGGGGGACAGAATATAATTCACCCCTCCACTTT. Encoded protein: CASSGGGTEYNSPLHF.

The chain is built from TRBV6-1 and TRBJ2-7; D perhaps matches TRBD1 (6 bases). This CDR3 is built from 16 residues. Germline V gene data show CDR1 as MNHNS and CDR2 as SASEGT. The V and J ends lost 3 bases and 3 bases respectively, with 18 bases between them. This CDR3 reads CASSDPPWDTVYEQYF. For the CDR3, the DNA is TGTGCCAGCAGTGATCCACCCTGGGACACTGTCTACGAGCAGTACTTC.

The V gene is TRBV15, the J gene TRBJ1-2; 7 nucleotides line up with TRBD1. Germline CDR1 is LNHNV and CDR2 is YYDKDF (reference sequence). CDR3 length: 14 residues. Trimming at V came to 0 bases and at J to 8 bases, leaving 6 bases not matched to a gene. CDR3 in amino acids: CATSRDQTGRGYTF. The CDR3 DNA is TGTGCCACCAGCAGAGATCAGACAGGGAGAGGCTACACCTTC.

Only a few counts were recorded for this clone. The V and J genes are TRBV7-2 and TRBJ2-2, with a possible D match to TRBD2 (5 bases). Germline V gene sequence: CDR1 SGHTA, CDR2 FQGNSA. The CDR3 contains 14 residues. Deletions cut 3 bases from V and 6 bases from J, with 11 bases between. The CDR3 loop is CASSLASWSGELFF. DNA of the CDR3: TGTGCCAGCAGCTTGGCTAGCTGGTCCGGGGAGCTGTTTTTT.

V gene TRBV5-1 combines with J gene TRBJ2-3; the match to TRBD1 covers 12 bases. The CDR3 loop spans 16 amino acids. V shed 6 bases, J shed 4 bases, and the junction held 9 bases outside the gene matches. Germline V CDR1 and CDR2: SGHRS, YFSETQ. The CDR3 region is CASITGDRGQSDTQYF. CDR3 DNA sequence: TGCGCCAGCATTACCGGGGACAGGGGGCAGTCAGATACGCAGTATTTT.

The J gene is TRBJ2-7, the V gene TRBV9, with D perhaps TRBD1 (6 bases). Germline CDR1 is SGDLS and CDR2 is YYNGEE. V was cut by 1 base and J by 5 bases, with 13 bases left in between. The CDR3 sequence is 14 residues long. This CDR3 is CASSVSHRENEQYF. The CDR3 DNA reads TGTGCCAGCAGCGTATCGCACAGGGAGAACGAGCAGTACTTC. Based on the CDR3 plus reference TRBV9 and TRBJ2-7, the full variable domain is DSGVTQTPKHLITATGQRVTLRCSPRSGDLSVYWYQQSLDQGLQFLIQYYNGEERAKGNILERFSAQQFPDLHSELNLSSLELGDSALYFCASSVSHRENEQYFGPGTRLTVT.

This clone came up a few times. This chain joins TRBV6-5 and TRBJ1-5, with 8 nucleotides matching TRBD1. The CDR3 has 13 residues. Germline V gene lookup returns CDR1 MNHEY and CDR2 SVGAGI. After removal of 5 bases from V and 5 bases from J, the junction contained 2 bases not matched to a gene. The CDR3 coding sequence is TGTGCCAGCAGTCTACAGGGGGATCAGCCCCAGCATTTT. Amino acid sequence: CASSLQGDQPQHF.

J is TRBJ2-5 and V is TRBV3-1 (or the pseudogene TRBV3-2); D gene ambiguous. With 8 bases removed from V and 3 bases from J, the gap between germline ends came to 10 bases. The CDR3 spans 12 residues. CDR1 and CDR2 (germline): LGHDT, YNNKEL (reference sequence). The DNA of the CDR3 is TGTGCCAGCGGGGATAGGAAAGAGACCCAGTACTTC. It codes for CASGDRKETQYF.

This rearrangement joins TRBV5-6 to TRBJ1-2; no clear D gene. The length of the CDR3 is 13 residues. Per germline, CDR1 SGHDT and CDR2 YYEEEE. V was pared by 0 bases and J by 3 bases, with 6 bases between. In DNA, the CDR3 is TGTGCCAGCAGCTTGGTCGCAGACTATGGCTACACCTTC. Its protein product is CASSLVADYGYTF.

The rearrangement uses TRBV5-1 and TRBJ2-7; D is ambiguous. The V gene lost 0 bases and the J gene lost 4 bases, with 14 bases spanning the gap. CDR1 is SGHRS, CDR2 YFSETQ, per germline. The CDR3 sequence is 15 residues long. As DNA, the CDR3 is TGCGCCAGCAGCTTGGCCGATGGCCCTCCATACGAGCAGTACTTC. This translates into CASSLADGPPYEQYF.

The V gene is TRBV6-4, the J gene TRBJ2-3; 10 nucleotides agree with TRBD2. CDR3 length: 14 residues. V trimming: 5 bases; J trimming: 3 bases; junction bases outside the gene matches: 2. The germline V gene encodes CDR1 MRHNA and CDR2 SNTAGT. CDR3 in amino acids: CASSKLAGTDTQYF. The CDR3 DNA reads as TGTGCCAGCAGTAAACTAGCGGGAACAGATACGCAGTATTTT.

The chain links TRBV5-1 to TRBJ2-3, with D tentatively TRBD2 (5 bases). This CDR3 has 15 residues. The germline gives CDR1 SGHRS, CDR2 YFSETQ. V lost 2 bases, J lost 2 bases, and 12 bases lay in between. This CDR3 reads CASSLYGGSTDTQYF. The CDR3 region has the DNA TGCGCCAGCAGCTTATATGGCGGGTCCACAGATACGCAGTATTTT.

This clone was observed a few times. This rearrangement joins TRBV5-4 to TRBJ2-1; 13 nucleotides match TRBD2. The V gene end was trimmed by 4 bases and the J gene end by 6 bases; junction bases not matched to a gene: 4. Germline V lookup: CDR1 SGHNT, CDR2 YYREEE (reference sequence). The CDR3 is 15 amino acids. The CDR3 region is CASSLLAGGGNEQFF. DNA of the CDR3: TGTGCCAGCAGCCTACTAGCGGGAGGGGGCAATGAGCAGTTCTTC.

The J gene is TRBJ1-1, the V gene TRBV2; 8 nucleotides match TRBD1. Germline V gene sequence: CDR1 SNHLY, CDR2 FYNNEI. This CDR3 is 14 amino acids long. V lost 6 bases, J lost 6 bases, and 9 bases stayed unmatched. The DNA of the CDR3 is TGTGCCAGCAGAAGACAGGGGACGGGAGCTGAAGCTTTCTTT. Translated: CASRRQGTGAEAFF.

Written as DNA, the CDR3 is TGTGCCAGCAGACAGGGGACGCTCGGCTACACCTTC. Residues: CASRQGTLGYTF. The chain couples TRBV2 to TRBJ1-2; 7 bases agree with TRBD1. Per the germline V gene, CDR1 is SNHLY and CDR2 is FYNNEI. Trimming took 6 bases from V and 8 from J; bases not matched to a gene: 6. This CDR3 has 12 amino acids.

This rearrangement joins TRBV18 to TRBJ2-2, with a tentative D call TRBD2 (5 bases). V gave up 1 base and J gave up 7 bases, with 19 bases separating them. The CDR3 is 17 amino acids. Germline V gene lookup returns CDR1 KGHSH and CDR2 LQKENI. The CDR3 sequence: CASSPQADSGLSGELFF. The CDR3 DNA follows: TGTGCCAGCTCACCACAGGCGGACTCCGGGCTCAGCGGGGAGCTGTTTTTT.

The gene calls are TRBV10-1 and TRBJ2-2; D unresolved. This CDR3 comprises 13 residues. CDR1 WNHNN and CDR2 SYGVQD come from the germline V gene (reference sequence). V shed 5 bases and J shed 5 bases, with 9 bases lying between them. The CDR3 sequence: CASSRVSTGELFF. Here the CDR3 DNA reads TGCGCCAGCAGTCGGGTTTCGACCGGGGAGCTGTTTTTT.